These 6 T cell receptor beta chains were sequenced from one sample in a study of blood T cell repertoires in COVID-19. Generated by immunoSEQ multiplex PCR, the TCRdb table keeps only in-frame clones and is missing some. The sample includes roughly 66,000 clones, approximately 80% of them seen just once. The sequenced sample consisted of peripheral blood. The receptors here all came from a man aged 55 to 69 with acute or convalescent COVID-19.

This clone has a handful of counts. The chain employs TRBV7-9 and TRBJ2-5; 8 bases align to TRBD2. Germline CDR1 and CDR2: SEHNR and FQNEAQ (reference sequence). J gave up 1 base and V 4 bases, and 5 bases lay outside the gene matches. There are 15 residues in the CDR3. In DNA form, the CDR3 reads TGTGCCAGCAGCTCCCTAGCGGGCGGCCAAGAGACCCAGTACTTC. It specifies CASSSLAGGQETQYF.

The chain carries TRBV5-4 and TRBJ1-6, with 8 positions matching TRBD1. With V trimmed by 3 bases and J by 4 bases, 0 bases remained unmatched. The CDR3 extends over 14 amino acids. The V gene's germline CDR1 is SGHNT and CDR2 YYREEE (reference sequence). The CDR3 reads CASSWDRYNSPLHF. In DNA, the CDR3 is TGTGCCAGCAGCTGGGACAGGTATAATTCACCCCTCCACTTT.

This clone has only one observation. The chain couples TRBV10-3 to TRBJ2-3; 11 bases fit TRBD2. V dropped 6 bases and J dropped 6; count of bases not matched to a gene: 5. Germline CDR1 ENHRY, CDR2 SYGVKD. The CDR3 loop spans 14 amino acids. CDR3 coding DNA: TGTGCCATCAGCCCCGGGACTAGCGGCGATACGCAGTATTTT. Translated, it gives CAISPGTSGDTQYF.

In DNA, the CDR3 is TGTGCCAGCAGCTTGCCACAGGGGCCCGAGCTGTTTTTT. The encoded protein is CASSLPQGPELFF. The V and J genes are TRBV7-2 and TRBJ2-2, with 7 bases that match TRBD1. Germline V gives CDR1 SGHTA, CDR2 FQGNSA. J gave up 11 bases and V 3 bases, and 6 bases lay outside the gene matches. CDR3 length: 13 residues.

This clone was detected a few times. The chain carries TRBV6-6 and TRBJ1-5; D not resolved. V gave up 2 bases and J gave up 11 bases, with 7 bases separating them. Germline V CDR1 and CDR2: MNHNY, SVGAGI (reference sequence). This CDR3 is built from 11 residues. The CDR3 DNA reads as TGTGCCAGCAGTTACGAGGAGGCCCAGCATTTT. The encoded protein is CASSYEEAQHF.

The rearrangement links TRBV27 to TRBJ2-2, with 9 nucleotides matching TRBD2. Trimming cost V 3 bases and J 6 bases; bases outside gene matches: 8. CDR1 and CDR2 (germline): MNHEY, SMNVEV (reference sequence). This CDR3 is built from 16 residues. Here the CDR3 reads CASSFRTAGGPGELFF. CDR3 sequence (DNA): TGTGCCAGCAGTTTCCGGACGGCGGGGGGGCCCGGGGAGCTGTTTTTT.